The 12 T cell receptor beta chains below were found in one sample sequenced in a study of blood T cells in healthy people across ages. With a J-beta primer mix and a sample-barcoded 5' primer, a second PCR ran roughly 6 to 11 cycles. Each CDR3 protein is one row after TCRdb ran MiXCR on the 5' RACE reads. This table holds roughly 680,000 distinct CDR3 sequences, roughly half found once. The sequenced sample was blood. Receptors originate from a woman of 80 years or more in good health.

The chain uses TRBV3-1 and TRBJ2-1; TRBD2 matches 7 bases. The CDR3 has 16 amino acids. Germline CDR1 LGHDT, CDR2 YNNKEL (reference sequence). V lost 4 bases to trimming and J lost 6 bases; unmatched junction nucleotides: 12. CDR3 in amino acids: CASSPLGSGTLNEQFF. In DNA form, the CDR3 reads TGTGCCAGCAGCCCCCTGGGGAGCGGGACGCTCAATGAGCAGTTCTTC.

The table lists this clonotype with many counts. The chain couples TRBV7-9 to TRBJ2-7; no clear D gene. The CDR3 is 13 amino acids. The germline CDR1 and CDR2 sequences are SEHNR and FQNEAQ (reference sequence). V was shortened by 6 bases and J by 2 bases, with 11 bases between the two germline ends. CDR3 DNA: TGTGCCAGCAGACCAGGACCAACCTACGAGCAGTACTTC. It encodes CASRPGPTYEQYF.

This clonotype came up many times. The chain carries TRBV9 and TRBJ2-5; D might be TRBD1 (6 bases). The germline V gene encodes CDR1 SGDLS and CDR2 YYNGEE. CDR3 length: 15 amino acids. The V gene lost 3 bases and the J gene lost 1 base, with 13 bases spanning the gap. The CDR3 loop reads CASSGNRVAQETQYF. CDR3 nucleotide sequence: TGTGCCAGCAGCGGGAACAGGGTGGCCCAAGAGACCCAGTACTTC. The whole variable domain, filled in from reference TRBV9 and TRBJ2-5, reads DSGVTQTPKHLITATGQRVTLRCSPRSGDLSVYWYQQSLDQGLQFLIQYYNGEERAKGNILERFSAQQFPDLHSELNLSSLELGDSALYFCASSGNRVAQETQYFGPGTRLLVL.

This clonotype was observed a single time. The chain carries TRBV27 and TRBJ1-2; tentative D call: TRBD1 (5 bases). Germline CDR1 is MNHEY and CDR2 is SMNVEV (reference sequence). This CDR3 region has 18 residues. V was cut by 5 bases and J by 2 bases, with 24 bases left in between. The CDR3 DNA follows: TGTGCCAGCAGTCGTATCCAGGGCGGAGGTGTGGGAAACTATGGCTACACCTTC. Residues: CASSRIQGGGVGNYGYTF.

This clonotype showed up many times. The rearrangement links TRBV5-1 to TRBJ2-5, with 8 bases aligning to TRBD2. This CDR3 is built from 15 residues. The germline gives CDR1 SGHRS, CDR2 YFSETQ. With V trimmed by 6 bases and J by 2 bases, 9 bases remained unmatched. CDR3 sequence reads: CASTLSGGLQETQYF. The CDR3 nucleotides read TGCGCCAGCACCCTCAGCGGGGGACTTCAAGAGACCCAGTACTTC.

The rearrangement uses TRBV5-1 and TRBJ2-3; possible D gene TRBD2, 5 bases. Trimming stripped 4 bases from V and 6 bases from J, with 9 bases between. The CDR3 is 12 residues long. Germline CDR1 reads SGHRS; CDR2 reads YFSETQ. The chain's CDR3 is CASSLPGDTQYF. The DNA for the CDR3 is TGCGCCAGCAGCCTTCCGGGGGATACGCAGTATTTT.

The chain is built from TRBV2 and TRBJ1-2; 7 bases map to TRBD1. The germline CDR1 and CDR2 sequences are SNHLY and FYNNEI. The CDR3 is made up of 15 amino acids. With 7 bases clipped from V and 0 bases from J, the junction kept 8 bases outside the gene matches. CDR3 nucleotide sequence: TGTGCCAGCACCGGGGACAGAATATCTAACTATGGCTACACCTTC. It encodes CASTGDRISNYGYTF.

As regards this clonotype: A read error is possible here, since a much larger clone lies one base away. The chain combines TRBV7-9 with TRBJ2-3, with TRBD1 as a possible D gene (6 bases). Trimming took 1 base from V and 4 from J, leaving 12 bases between them. This CDR3 has 15 residues. Germline V gene lookup returns CDR1 SEHNR and CDR2 FQNEAQ (reference sequence). CDR3 DNA sequence: TGTGCCAGCAGCTTAGGAAGGACAGCCGCAGATACGCAGTATTTT. Residues: CASSLGRTAADTQYF.

This chain uses TRBV7-2 with TRBJ2-1; D is undetermined. This CDR3 region has 14 residues. Per the germline V gene, CDR1 is SGHTA and CDR2 is FQGNSA. The V and J ends lost 4 bases and 10 bases respectively, with 17 bases between them. CDR3 amino acids: CASSSDTSSYEQFF. The CDR3 DNA sequence: TGTGCCAGCAGCTCCGACACAAGCTCCTACGAGCAGTTCTTC.

This clonotype occurred many times. The CDR3 DNA reads as TGTGCCAGCAGCCGAACCCTACAAGGAAATGAGCAGTTCTTC. This translates into CASSRTLQGNEQFF. The chain joins TRBV11-2 to TRBJ2-1, with D unclear. The V end was cut by 5 bases, the J end by 7 bases, with 15 bases between. Looked up from germline, CDR1 is SGHAT and CDR2 is FQNNGV. The length of the CDR3 is 14 residues.

The chain has TRBV13 and TRBJ2-1, with D perhaps matching TRBD2 (6 bases). The V end lost 5 bases, the J end lost 7 bases, and 15 bases lay between the germline ends. From germline, CDR1 is PRHDT and CDR2 FYEKMQ (reference sequence). This CDR3 comprises 14 residues. Written as DNA, the CDR3 is TGTGCCAGCAGCGAGACTAGTCCGGGTAATGAGCAGTTCTTC. This gives the protein CASSETSPGNEQFF.

Of note for this clonotype: A much larger clone differs by one base, so this may be a read error. The DNA of the CDR3 is TGCAGTGCCCGGGGCCCAGTATCAGGGGGGACCCAGTACTTC. Its translation: CSARGPVSGGTQYF. V usage is TRBV20-1 and J usage is TRBJ2-5; TRBD1 matches at 7 bases. The CDR3 runs 14 residues. Trimming at V came to 6 bases and at J to 7 bases, leaving 14 bases not matched to a gene. Germline-derived CDR1 and CDR2 are DFQATT and SNEGSKA (reference sequence).